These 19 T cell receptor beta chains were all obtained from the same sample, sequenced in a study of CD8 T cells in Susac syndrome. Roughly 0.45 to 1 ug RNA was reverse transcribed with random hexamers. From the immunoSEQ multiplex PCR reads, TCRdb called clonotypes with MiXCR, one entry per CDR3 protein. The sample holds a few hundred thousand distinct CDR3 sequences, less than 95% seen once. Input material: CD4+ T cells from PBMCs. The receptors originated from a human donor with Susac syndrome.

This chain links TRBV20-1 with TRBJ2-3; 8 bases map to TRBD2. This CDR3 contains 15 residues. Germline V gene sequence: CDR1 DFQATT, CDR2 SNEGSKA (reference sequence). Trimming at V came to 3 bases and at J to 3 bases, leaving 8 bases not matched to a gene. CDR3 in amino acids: CSASKRRGETDTQYF. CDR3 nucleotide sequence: TGCAGTGCTAGTAAGCGGCGGGGGGAGACAGATACGCAGTATTTT.

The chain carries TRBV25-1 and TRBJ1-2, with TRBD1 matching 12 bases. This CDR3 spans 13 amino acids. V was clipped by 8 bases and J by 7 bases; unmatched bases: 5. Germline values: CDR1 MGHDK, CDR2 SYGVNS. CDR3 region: CASGGQGAGGYTF. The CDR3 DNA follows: TGTGCCAGCGGGGGACAGGGGGCGGGTGGCTACACCTTC.

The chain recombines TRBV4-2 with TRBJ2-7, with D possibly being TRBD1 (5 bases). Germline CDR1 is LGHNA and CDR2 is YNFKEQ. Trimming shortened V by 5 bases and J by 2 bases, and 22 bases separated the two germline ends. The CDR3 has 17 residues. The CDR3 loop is CASSSGRESGSTYEQYF. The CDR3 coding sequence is TGTGCCAGCAGCTCAGGCAGGGAATCTGGGTCGACCTACGAGCAGTACTTC.

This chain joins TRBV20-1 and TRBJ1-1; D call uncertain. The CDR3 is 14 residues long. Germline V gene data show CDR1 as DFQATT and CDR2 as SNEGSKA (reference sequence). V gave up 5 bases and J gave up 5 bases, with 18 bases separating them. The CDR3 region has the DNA TGCAGTGCTGTGCCGAGGGTCGTATATACTGAAGCTTTCTTT. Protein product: CSAVPRVVYTEAFF.

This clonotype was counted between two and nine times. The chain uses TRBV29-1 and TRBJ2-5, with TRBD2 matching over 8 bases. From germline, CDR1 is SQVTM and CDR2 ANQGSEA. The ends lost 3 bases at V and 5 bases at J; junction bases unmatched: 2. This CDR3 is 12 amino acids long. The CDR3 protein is CSVESSGETQYF. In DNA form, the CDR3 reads TGCAGCGTTGAGTCTAGCGGGGAGACCCAGTACTTC.

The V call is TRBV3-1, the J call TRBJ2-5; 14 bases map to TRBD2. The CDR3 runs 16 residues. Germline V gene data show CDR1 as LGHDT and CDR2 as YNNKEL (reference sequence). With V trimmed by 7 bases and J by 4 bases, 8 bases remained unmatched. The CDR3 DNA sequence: TGTGCCAGCACCCGGACTAGCGGGGGGATCGGAGAGACCCAGTACTTC. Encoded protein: CASTRTSGGIGETQYF.

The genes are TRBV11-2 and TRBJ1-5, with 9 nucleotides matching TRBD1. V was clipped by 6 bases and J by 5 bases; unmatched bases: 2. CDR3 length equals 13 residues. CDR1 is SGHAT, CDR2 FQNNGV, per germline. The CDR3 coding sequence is TGTGCCAGCAGTAGGGACAGGGATCAGCCCCAGCATTTT. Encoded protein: CASSRDRDQPQHF.

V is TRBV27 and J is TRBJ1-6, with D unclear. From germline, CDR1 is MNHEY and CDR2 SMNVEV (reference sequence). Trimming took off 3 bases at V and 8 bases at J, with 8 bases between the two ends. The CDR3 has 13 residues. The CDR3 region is CASSFGTDSPLHF. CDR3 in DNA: TGTGCCAGCAGTTTCGGAACCGATTCACCCCTCCACTTT.

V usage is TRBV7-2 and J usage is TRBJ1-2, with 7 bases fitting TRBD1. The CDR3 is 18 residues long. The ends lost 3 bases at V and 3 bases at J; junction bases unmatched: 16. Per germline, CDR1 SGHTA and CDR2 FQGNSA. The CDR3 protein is CASSLPPDRVVIDYGYTF. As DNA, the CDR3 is TGTGCCAGCAGCTTGCCCCCAGACAGGGTAGTTATCGACTATGGCTACACCTTC.

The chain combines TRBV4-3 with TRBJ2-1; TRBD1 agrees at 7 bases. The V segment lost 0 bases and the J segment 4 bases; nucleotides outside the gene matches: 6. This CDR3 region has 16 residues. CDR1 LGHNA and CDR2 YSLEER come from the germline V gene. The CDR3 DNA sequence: TGCGCCAGCAGCCAAGATATGGGACAGTATTACAATGAGCAGTTCTTC. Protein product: CASSQDMGQYYNEQFF.

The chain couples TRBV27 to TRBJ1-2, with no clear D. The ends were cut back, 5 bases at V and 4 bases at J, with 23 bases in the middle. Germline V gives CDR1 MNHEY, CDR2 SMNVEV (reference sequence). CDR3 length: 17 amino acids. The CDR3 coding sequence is TGTGCCAGCAGTCCCATTTTCGACCGGGATGCGGGCTATGGCTACACCTTC. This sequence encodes CASSPIFDRDAGYGYTF.

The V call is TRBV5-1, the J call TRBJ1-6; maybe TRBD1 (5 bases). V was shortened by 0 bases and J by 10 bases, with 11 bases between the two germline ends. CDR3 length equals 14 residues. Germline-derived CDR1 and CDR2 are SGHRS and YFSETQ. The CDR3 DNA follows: TGCGCCAGCAGCTTGGAAGGGGCACAATCACCCCTCCACTTT. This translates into CASSLEGAQSPLHF.

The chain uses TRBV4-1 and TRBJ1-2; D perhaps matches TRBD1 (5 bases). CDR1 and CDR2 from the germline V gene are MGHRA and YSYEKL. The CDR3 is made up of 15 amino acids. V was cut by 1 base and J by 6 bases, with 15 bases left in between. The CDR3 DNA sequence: TGCGCCAGCAGCCAAGTGGGGGTAAAGATTGATGGCTACACCTTC. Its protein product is CASSQVGVKIDGYTF.

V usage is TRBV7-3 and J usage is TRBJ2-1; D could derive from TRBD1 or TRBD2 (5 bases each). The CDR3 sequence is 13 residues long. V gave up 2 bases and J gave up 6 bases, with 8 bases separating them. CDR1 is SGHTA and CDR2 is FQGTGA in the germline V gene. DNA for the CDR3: TGTGCCAGCAGCTTAGAGGGACCCAATGAGCAGTTCTTC. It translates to CASSLEGPNEQFF.

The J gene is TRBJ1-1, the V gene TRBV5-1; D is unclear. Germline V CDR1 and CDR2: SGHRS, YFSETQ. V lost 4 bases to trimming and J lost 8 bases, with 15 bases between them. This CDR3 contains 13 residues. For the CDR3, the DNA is TGCGCCAGCAGCGGAGAGACAAAAGCCGAAGCTTTCTTT. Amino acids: CASSGETKAEAFF.

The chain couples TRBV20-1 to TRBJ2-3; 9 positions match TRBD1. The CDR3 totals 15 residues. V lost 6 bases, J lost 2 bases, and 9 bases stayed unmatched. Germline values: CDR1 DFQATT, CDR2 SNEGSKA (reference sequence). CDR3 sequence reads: CSALRGQGNTDTQYF. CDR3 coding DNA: TGCAGTGCCCTGCGGGGACAGGGTAACACAGATACGCAGTATTTT.

The CDR3 DNA follows: TGTGCCAGCAGTCGCGACAGGGAAGAGACAGATACGCAGTATTTT. It encodes CASSRDREETDTQYF. The V and J genes are TRBV27 and TRBJ2-3, with 7 positions matching TRBD1. J was trimmed by 3 bases and V by 5 bases; bases with no gene match: 8. In germline, CDR1 is MNHEY, CDR2 SMNVEV (reference sequence). The CDR3 extends over 15 amino acids.

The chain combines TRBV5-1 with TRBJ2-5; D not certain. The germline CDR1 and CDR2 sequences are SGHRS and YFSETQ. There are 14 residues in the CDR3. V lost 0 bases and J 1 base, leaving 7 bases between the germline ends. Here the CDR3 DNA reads TGCGCCAGCAGCTTGGTCCGGATCCAAGAGACCCAGTACTTC. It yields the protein CASSLVRIQETQYF.

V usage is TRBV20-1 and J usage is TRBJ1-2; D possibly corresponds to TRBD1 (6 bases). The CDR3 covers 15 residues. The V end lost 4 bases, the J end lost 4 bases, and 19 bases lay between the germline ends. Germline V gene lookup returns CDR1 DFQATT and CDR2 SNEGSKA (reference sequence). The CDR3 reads CSANTGLARSYGYTF. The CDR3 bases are TGCAGTGCTAATACAGGGCTCGCTCGCAGCTATGGCTACACCTTC.